These 31 T cell receptor beta chains share one sample of origin, sequenced in a study of beta chain features in type 1 diabetes. Study-wide results and limits: All four CD4+ subsets from Type 1 diabetes patients carried moderately but significantly shorter TCRB CDR3s.

The antigens these receptors bind are not known. Reverse transcribing all isolated RNA meant expressed TCRB transcripts were sequenced. Data came from immunoSEQ multiplex PCR; TCRdb stores just in-frame clones and leaves some out. The sample has some 170,000 clones, roughly 60% seen once; the top ten hold around 0.096%. Input material: naive CD4+ T cells from blood. These receptors were collected from a man aged 25-40 years with type 1 diabetes.

This chain joins TRBV18 and TRBJ1-2; no clear D gene. This CDR3 contains 15 residues. Germline assignment: CDR1 KGHSH and CDR2 LQKENI. V was shortened by 3 bases and J by 5 bases, with 16 bases between the two germline ends. This CDR3 is CASSPGAGYPYGYTF. The CDR3 nucleotides are TGTGCCAGCTCACCGGGTGCAGGATACCCGTATGGCTACACCTTC.

CDR3 residues: CATLGQGTISSYNEQFF. As DNA, the CDR3 is TGTGCCACATTGGGACAGGGGACAATTAGCTCCTACAATGAGCAGTTCTTC. The chain uses TRBV19 and TRBJ2-1; TRBD1 agrees at 10 bases. CDR3 length: 17 amino acids. Germline CDR1 and CDR2: LNHDA and SQIVND (reference sequence). The J segment lost 0 bases and the V segment lost 10 bases, leaving 12 bases of the junction unmatched. Full variable domain (outside the CDR3, taken from reference TRBV19 and TRBJ2-1): DGGITQSPKYLFRKEGQNVTLSCEQNLNHDAMYWYRQDPGQGLRLIYYSQIVNDFQKGDIAEGYSVSREKKESFPLTVTSAQKNPTAFYLCATLGQGTISSYNEQFFGPGTRLTVL.

The chain joins TRBV5-1 to TRBJ2-1; 7 bases map to TRBD2. J was trimmed by 4 bases and V by 0 bases; bases with no gene match: 4. The CDR3 totals 15 residues. The germline V gene encodes CDR1 SGHRS and CDR2 YFSETQ. This CDR3 is CASSLAAGEYNEQFF. In DNA, the CDR3 is TGCGCCAGCAGCTTGGCGGCGGGGGAGTACAATGAGCAGTTCTTC. Supplemented by reference TRBV5-1 and TRBJ2-1, the full variable domain reads KAGVTQTPRYLIKTRGQQVTLSCSPISGHRSVSWYQQTPGQGLQFLFEYFSETQRNKGNFPGRFSGRQFSNSRSEMNVSTLELGDSALYLCASSLAAGEYNEQFFGPGTRLTVL.

The chain employs TRBV7-2 and TRBJ2-7; D unresolved. The germline V and J ends were trimmed by 3 bases and 2 bases, with 14 bases remaining between them. This CDR3 spans 15 amino acids. The germline gives CDR1 SGHTA, CDR2 FQGNSA. The CDR3 reads CASSFARAAAYEQYF. CDR3 in DNA: TGTGCCAGCAGCTTTGCTCGGGCCGCGGCCTACGAGCAGTACTTC. Full variable domain (missing parts from reference TRBV7-2 and TRBJ2-7): GAGVSQSPSNKVTEKGKDVELRCDPISGHTALYWYRQSLGQGLEFLIYFQGNSAPDKSGLPSDRFSAERTGGSVSTLTIQRTQQEDSAVYLCASSFARAAAYEQYFGPGTRLTVT.

The chain combines TRBV15 with TRBJ2-3; unclear D gene. Trimming shortened V by 0 bases and J by 4 bases, and 5 bases separated the two germline ends. The germline V gene encodes CDR1 LNHNV and CDR2 YYDKDF (reference sequence). The CDR3 is 13 amino acids. CDR3 protein: CATSRERADTQYF. The CDR3 nucleotides read TGTGCCACCAGCAGAGAACGGGCAGATACGCAGTATTTT.

This chain connects TRBV6-5 to TRBJ2-7, with TRBD2 as a possible D gene (6 bases). The CDR3 is 12 residues long. Trimming stripped 7 bases from V and 4 bases from J, with 11 bases between. The germline CDR1 and CDR2 sequences are MNHEY and SVGAGI. This CDR3 is CASTGEEYEQYF. The CDR3 DNA follows: TGTGCCAGCACTGGGGAGGAGTACGAGCAGTACTTC.

This rearrangement joins TRBV5-4 to TRBJ2-5; tentatively, D is TRBD1 (5 bases). This CDR3 contains 16 residues. Germline CDR1 is SGHNT and CDR2 is YYREEE (reference sequence). V was shortened by 4 bases and J by 5 bases, with 21 bases between the two germline ends. This chain's CDR3 is CASSLSREQARETQYF. CDR3 in DNA: TGTGCCAGCAGCCTGAGCAGGGAACAAGCTAGGGAGACCCAGTACTTC. The whole variable domain, filled in from reference TRBV5-4 and TRBJ2-5, reads ETGVTQSPTHLIKTRGQQVTLRCSSQSGHNTVSWYQQALGQGPQFIFQYYREEENGRGNFPPRFSGLQFPNYSSELNVNALELDDSALYLCASSLSREQARETQYFGPGTRLLVL.

The chain couples TRBV7-9 to TRBJ2-3; D uncertain. The CDR3 is 15 amino acids. V lost 0 bases to trimming and J lost 0 bases, with 7 bases between them. CDR1 SEHNR and CDR2 FQNEAQ come from the germline V gene (reference sequence). This CDR3 is CASSLAGTSTDTQYF. The CDR3 DNA reads TGTGCCAGCAGCTTAGCTGGAACTAGCACAGATACGCAGTATTTT.

The rearrangement links TRBV29-1 to TRBJ1-5; 7 bases line up with TRBD1. The V and J ends lost 5 bases and 6 bases, in that order; junction bases with no gene match: 10. The germline gives CDR1 SQVTM, CDR2 ANQGSEA. The CDR3 is 14 residues long. This CDR3 is CSVLTGVISQPQHF. Here the CDR3 DNA reads TGCAGCGTTCTTACAGGGGTCATTAGTCAGCCCCAGCATTTT.

The chain joins TRBV20-1 to TRBJ1-4; the D is unclear. The CDR3 consists of 10 residues. CDR1 and CDR2 from the germline V gene are DFQATT and SNEGSKA (reference sequence). V was shortened by 3 bases and J by 8 bases, with 4 bases between the two germline ends. The CDR3 spells CSASSEKLFF. CDR3 nucleotides: TGCAGTGCTAGTAGCGAAAAACTGTTTTTT.

The rearrangement links TRBV5-1 to TRBJ2-1; the D gene is possibly TRBD1 (6 bases). Germline CDR1 and CDR2: SGHRS and YFSETQ. Trimming left V 4 bases short and J 7 bases short, with 9 bases between. The CDR3 runs 12 residues. CDR3 amino acids: CASSVQGNEQFF. Written as DNA, the CDR3 is TGCGCCAGCAGCGTACAGGGAAATGAGCAGTTCTTC.

The rearrangement uses TRBV9 and TRBJ1-4; D remains ambiguous. Germline assignment: CDR1 SGDLS and CDR2 YYNGEE. The CDR3 covers 14 residues. Trimming removed 3 bases from V and 1 base from J, with 7 bases in between. The CDR3 sequence is CASSATVTNEKLFF. CDR3 nucleotides: TGTGCCAGCAGCGCGACGGTAACTAATGAAAAACTGTTTTTT.

The chain links TRBV7-2 to TRBJ2-3; 9 bases map to TRBD2. The V and J ends lost 6 bases and 4 bases, in that order; junction bases with no gene match: 5. The CDR3 runs 14 residues. Germline V gene data show CDR1 as SGHTA and CDR2 as FQGNSA. The CDR3 loop is CASSQLAGSDTQYF. The CDR3 nucleotides read TGTGCCAGCAGTCAGCTAGCGGGGTCAGATACGCAGTATTTT.

This clone was counted a few times. The gene calls are TRBV7-9 and TRBJ2-2; 7 nucleotides line up with TRBD2. From germline, CDR1 is SEHNR and CDR2 FQNEAQ (reference sequence). CDR3 size: 14 residues. The junction had 4 bases not matched to a gene; V was cut back by 5 bases and J by 4 bases. This chain's CDR3 is CASSIGTTTGELFF. The CDR3 coding sequence is TGTGCCAGCAGCATCGGGACTACCACCGGGGAGCTGTTTTTT. Full variable domain (missing parts from reference TRBV7-9 and TRBJ2-2): DTGVSQNPRHKITKRGQNVTFRCDPISEHNRLYWYRQTLGQGPEFLTYFQNEAQLEKSRLLSDRFSAERPKGSFSTLEIQRTEQGDSAMYLCASSIGTTTGELFFGEGSRLTVL.

In its sample, this clone was seen once. V is TRBV29-1 and J is TRBJ2-1, with 12 bases matching TRBD2. The CDR3 has 15 amino acids. Germline V gives CDR1 SQVTM, CDR2 ANQGSEA. V was pared by 6 bases and J by 6 bases, with 9 bases of the junction left unmatched. The CDR3 DNA reads TGCAGCGTGGACTCCGGGACTAGCGGGCTCAATGAGCAGTTCTTC. Translated, it gives CSVDSGTSGLNEQFF.

The chain has TRBV9 and TRBJ2-5; no definite D call. This CDR3 spans 17 amino acids. Per the germline V gene, CDR1 is SGDLS and CDR2 is YYNGEE. The V and J ends lost 4 bases and 7 bases respectively, with 26 bases between them. The CDR3 loop is CASSPPTGTVGLGTQYF. CDR3 sequence (DNA): TGTGCCAGCAGCCCACCCACGGGCACGGTGGGGTTGGGGACCCAGTACTTC. Filled out from reference TRBV9 and TRBJ2-5, the complete variable domain reads DSGVTQTPKHLITATGQRVTLRCSPRSGDLSVYWYQQSLDQGLQFLIQYYNGEERAKGNILERFSAQQFPDLHSELNLSSLELGDSALYFCASSPPTGTVGLGTQYFGPGTRLLVL.

The chain links TRBV19 to TRBJ2-3, with D unclear. V was trimmed by 3 bases and J by 2 bases, leaving 6 bases between them. The germline V gene encodes CDR1 LNHDA and CDR2 SQIVND (reference sequence). This CDR3 is built from 13 residues. The CDR3 DNA reads TGTGCCAGTAGTATCATACACACAGATACGCAGTATTTT. It is translated as CASSIIHTDTQYF.

This chain links TRBV7-6 with TRBJ2-4; 11 nucleotides line up with TRBD1. This CDR3 contains 17 residues. Losses at the gene ends were 5 bases for V and 3 bases for J; bases not matched to a gene: 9. Per germline, CDR1 SGHVS and CDR2 FNYEAQ. CDR3 bases: TGTGCCAGCAGCCGCGACCGGGACAGGGGGTTCAAAAACATTCAGTACTTC. Protein: CASSRDRDRGFKNIQYF.

This clone has more than one count but fewer than ten. The genes are TRBV30 and TRBJ2-6; D gene uncertain. CDR3 length: 14 residues. Germline V gives CDR1 GTSNPN, CDR2 SVGIG (reference sequence). V was pared by 0 bases and J by 4 bases, with 7 bases between. The CDR3 reads CAWSVRSGANVLTF. CDR3 sequence (DNA): TGTGCCTGGAGTGTAAGGTCCGGGGCCAACGTCCTGACTTTC.

The rearrangement uses TRBV20-1 and TRBJ2-3; D gene uncertain. Trimming cost V 6 bases and J 8 bases, with 12 bases left between them. This CDR3 is built from 11 residues. The germline V gene has CDR1 DFQATT and CDR2 SNEGSKA (reference sequence). The CDR3 loop reads CSAPALGTQYF. In DNA form, the CDR3 reads TGCAGTGCGCCGGCTCTGGGTACGCAGTATTTT.

Comments on this clone: The sample carries other DNA sequences with the same CDR3. The chain couples TRBV20-1 to TRBJ2-1; a possible D gene is TRBD1 (6 bases). Trimming took 0 bases from V and 9 from J, leaving 6 bases between them. Germline CDR1 DFQATT, CDR2 SNEGSKA (reference sequence). CDR3 length equals 11 residues. CDR3 amino acids: CSAREGGEQFF. The CDR3 DNA is TGCAGTGCTAGAGAAGGGGGTGAGCAGTTCTTC.

The V and J genes are TRBV7-2 and TRBJ1-4; tentatively, D is TRBD1 (6 bases). CDR3 length equals 14 residues. V was shortened by 6 bases and J by 8 bases, with 16 bases between the two germline ends. The germline V gene encodes CDR1 SGHTA and CDR2 FQGNSA. CDR3 in DNA: TGTGCCAGCAGTCGGGGACACGGGGAAGAAAAACTGTTTTTT. It specifies CASSRGHGEEKLFF. Looking up the rest from reference TRBV7-2 and TRBJ1-4 gives the full variable domain: GAGVSQSPSNKVTEKGKDVELRCDPISGHTALYWYRQSLGQGLEFLIYFQGNSAPDKSGLPSDRFSAERTGGSVSTLTIQRTQQEDSAVYLCASSRGHGEEKLFFGSGTQLSVL.

This chain connects TRBV6-6 to TRBJ2-7, with a tentative D call TRBD2 (5 bases). V lost 2 bases, J lost 4 bases, and 12 bases lay in between. CDR3 length: 14 residues. The germline CDR1 and CDR2 sequences are MNHNY and SVGAGI (reference sequence). In nucleotides, the CDR3 is TGTGCCAGCAGTTACCCCGCGGGCAAGTACGAGCAGTACTTC. This sequence encodes CASSYPAGKYEQYF.

The V gene is TRBV7-8, the J gene TRBJ2-7, with TRBD1 matching over 7 bases. The CDR3 is 14 amino acids. The J segment lost 1 base and the V segment lost 5 bases, leaving 5 bases of the junction unmatched. Germline CDR1 reads SGHVS; CDR2 reads FQNEAQ. The CDR3 nucleotides are TGTGCCAGCAGCCCAAGGACAGGTTCCTACGAGCAGTACTTC. Protein sequence: CASSPRTGSYEQYF.

The genes are TRBV28 and TRBJ2-5; the D gene could be TRBD1 or TRBD2 (5 bases each). CDR1 and CDR2 (germline): MDHEN, SYDVKM. The length of the CDR3 is 15 residues. V lost 4 bases to trimming and J lost 2 bases, with 14 bases between them. The DNA for the CDR3 is TGTGCCAGCAGTTCCCTGGGGACCAAGCAAGAGACCCAGTACTTC. Translation gives CASSSLGTKQETQYF. The entire variable domain, with the rest obtained from reference TRBV28 and TRBJ2-5, is as follows: DVKVTQSSRYLVKRTGEKVFLECVQDMDHENMFWYRQDPGLGLRLIYFSYDVKMKEKGDIPEGYSVSREKKERFSLILESASTNQTSMYLCASSSLGTKQETQYFGPGTRLLVL.

This chain connects TRBV25-1 to TRBJ1-6; D is uncertain. Germline loops: CDR1 MGHDK, CDR2 SYGVNS. The CDR3 is made up of 13 amino acids. The ends were cut back, 5 bases at V and 10 bases at J, with 12 bases in the middle. The CDR3, as DNA: TGTGCCAGCAGTTTCGGGGAGGACTCACCCCTCCACTTT. Its protein product is CASSFGEDSPLHF.

The genes are TRBV10-2 and TRBJ1-5, with D possibly TRBD1 on 5 matching bases. Germline V CDR1 and CDR2: WSHSY, SAAADI. Trimming stripped 6 bases from V and 6 bases from J, with 12 bases between. The CDR3 spans 13 residues. The CDR3 here is CASRPGGGQPQHF. The CDR3 nucleotides read TGCGCCAGCAGGCCTGGGGGAGGTCAGCCCCAGCATTTT.

CDR3 nucleotide sequence: TGCAGCGTTGAAGAAGCCTCGAGGGGAAGGGAGCAGTACTTC. Translation gives CSVEEASRGREQYF. V and J are TRBV29-1 and TRBJ2-7; D is tentatively TRBD1 or TRBD2 (5 bases each). CDR1 SQVTM and CDR2 ANQGSEA come from the germline V gene. This CDR3 region has 14 residues. V was clipped by 0 bases and J by 7 bases, with 16 bases between them.

The genes are TRBV9 and TRBJ1-4; tentative D call: TRBD1 (5 bases). The CDR3 spans 14 residues. Germline V gives CDR1 SGDLS, CDR2 YYNGEE. The ends were cut back, 3 bases at V and 7 bases at J, with 13 bases in the middle. This CDR3 is CASSEGQGGEKLFF. CDR3 nucleotides: TGTGCCAGCAGCGAGGGGCAGGGCGGTGAAAAACTGTTTTTT.

The chain couples TRBV30 to TRBJ2-2, with D hard to call. Germline lookup yields CDR1 GTSNPN and CDR2 SVGIG (reference sequence). V was pared by 4 bases and J by 1 base, with 7 bases between. This CDR3 comprises 13 residues. CDR3 nucleotides: TGTGCCTGGACCCTACAGAACACCGGGGAGCTGTTTTTT. Amino acids: CAWTLQNTGELFF.

The genes are TRBV30 and TRBJ2-7, with 9 bases fitting TRBD2. The CDR3 is 14 residues long. The J segment lost 7 bases and the V segment lost 3 bases, leaving 10 bases of the junction unmatched. Germline loops: CDR1 GTSNPN, CDR2 SVGIG (reference sequence). In DNA, the CDR3 is TGTGCCTGGAGGCGGCTAGCGGGATTTCCGGAGCAGTACTTC. Protein sequence: CAWRRLAGFPEQYF.